These 21 T cell receptor beta chains were all obtained from the same sample, sequenced in a study of STAT5B mutations in CD4+ large granular lymphocyte leukemia. TCRdb keeps only in-frame clones here, not all; method: immunoSEQ multiplex PCR. The sample has tens of thousands of clones, roughly 83% seen once. Sequenced: CD4+ T cells from blood buffy coats. Every receptor here comes from a human donor in good health.

The genes are TRBV14 and TRBJ1-4; D remains ambiguous. Germline CDR1 and CDR2: SGHDN and FVKESK. The V and J ends lost 4 bases and 8 bases respectively, with 11 bases between them. The CDR3 has 13 amino acids. The CDR3 bases are TGTGCCAGCAGCCTACGTGCCGCGGAAAAACTGTTTTTT. The encoded protein is CASSLRAAEKLFF.

The sample holds one count of this clone. The V and J genes are TRBV4-1 and TRBJ1-1; a possible D gene is TRBD1 (5 bases). Germline V gene data show CDR1 as MGHRA and CDR2 as YSYEKL. This CDR3 contains 13 residues. V lost 1 base to trimming and J lost 11 bases, with 14 bases between them. The CDR3: CASSQVGPWRAFF. Written as DNA, the CDR3 is TGCGCCAGCAGCCAAGTGGGGCCGTGGAGGGCTTTCTTT.

The chain carries TRBV7-9 and TRBJ1-3; TRBD1 matches 8 bases. In germline, CDR1 is SEHNR, CDR2 FQNEAQ (reference sequence). This CDR3 spans 17 amino acids. Trimming at V came to 5 bases and at J to 2 bases, leaving 11 bases not matched to a gene. Here the CDR3 DNA reads TGTGCCAGCAGCCCCCACAGGGGGGGAGGACCTGGAAACACCATATATTTT. Its translation is CASSPHRGGGPGNTIYF.

The J gene is TRBJ1-4, the V gene TRBV2; D remains ambiguous. The V gene's germline CDR1 is SNHLY and CDR2 FYNNEI. Between the trimmed V and J ends, which lost 1 base and 5 bases, there was a span of 11 bases. The CDR3 contains 15 residues. CDR3 nucleotides: TGTGCCAGCAGTGAAGTCGGACGGGGAAATGAAAAACTGTTTTTT. This sequence encodes CASSEVGRGNEKLFF.

The rearrangement uses TRBV11-2 and TRBJ1-5; perhaps TRBD1 as D (6 bases). The CDR3 is 14 amino acids. Germline V gene data show CDR1 as SGHAT and CDR2 as FQNNGV. The V and J ends lost 5 bases and 5 bases respectively, with 13 bases between them. The CDR3 protein is CASSDTTGHQPQHF. DNA of the CDR3: TGTGCCAGCAGCGATACCACAGGGCATCAGCCCCAGCATTTT. Drawing the rest from reference TRBV11-2 and TRBJ1-5, the complete variable domain is EAGVAQSPRYKIIEKRQSVAFWCNPISGHATLYWYQQILGQGPKLLIQFQNNGVVDDSQLPKDRFSAERLKGVDSTLKIQPAKLEDSAVYLCASSDTTGHQPQHFGDGTRLSIL.

The chain has TRBV11-3 and TRBJ2-1; D might be TRBD1 (5 bases). CDR1 SGHNT and CDR2 YENEEA come from the germline V gene. V was cut by 1 base and J by 4 bases, with 5 bases left in between. The CDR3 length is 13 residues. The CDR3: CASSLGQYNEQFF. CDR3 nucleotide sequence: TGTGCCAGCAGCTTAGGACAGTACAATGAGCAGTTCTTC.

In DNA form, the CDR3 reads TGCGCCAGCAGACTTCAGGGGGACACTGAAGCTTTCTTT. Its translation: CASRLQGDTEAFF. V gene TRBV5-1 combines with J gene TRBJ1-1; 7 bases line up with TRBD1. This CDR3 spans 13 amino acids. CDR1 and CDR2 (germline): SGHRS, YFSETQ. After removal of 5 bases from V and 3 bases from J, the junction contained 4 bases not matched to a gene.

The rearrangement uses TRBV2 and TRBJ2-2; 8 bases agree with TRBD2. Germline V gene data show CDR1 as SNHLY and CDR2 as FYNNEI. V was clipped by 7 bases and J by 4 bases; unmatched bases: 14. This CDR3 has 17 amino acids. The DNA of the CDR3 is TGTGCCAGCAACCTCCGACGAGCGGGAGCAGGCACCGGGGAGCTGTTTTTT. Its protein is CASNLRRAGAGTGELFF.

In this sample, this clone turned up once. This CDR3 is CASSPGLASPSYNEQFF. CDR3 in DNA: TGCGCCAGCAGCCCGGGACTAGCGAGCCCAAGCTACAATGAGCAGTTCTTC. The rearrangement links TRBV5-1 to TRBJ2-1; TRBD2 matches 10 bases. In germline, CDR1 is SGHRS, CDR2 YFSETQ. V was clipped by 4 bases and J by 3 bases; unmatched bases: 10. The CDR3 is made up of 17 amino acids.

The chain is built from TRBV30 and TRBJ1-4; D is uncertain. Deletions cut 0 bases from V and 8 bases from J, with 16 bases between. There are 15 residues in the CDR3. Germline lookup yields CDR1 GTSNPN and CDR2 SVGIG (reference sequence). CDR3 amino acids: CAWSVRGFGVEKLFF. CDR3 in DNA: TGTGCCTGGAGTGTACGCGGGTTTGGAGTCGAAAAACTGTTTTTT.

This clone was counted a single time. The J gene is TRBJ2-7, the V gene TRBV6-5; 9 bases line up with TRBD2. CDR3 size: 15 residues. Germline V gene data show CDR1 as MNHEY and CDR2 as SVGAGI. J lost 4 bases, V lost 3 bases, and 7 bases had no gene match. As DNA, the CDR3 is TGTGCCAGCAGTTATTTGCGGGGGGGCCCATACGAGCAGTACTTC. This encodes CASSYLRGGPYEQYF.

V is TRBV7-9 and J is TRBJ1-2, with 7 bases matching TRBD1. Germline V gives CDR1 SEHNR, CDR2 FQNEAQ (reference sequence). CDR3 length: 13 amino acids. J was trimmed by 3 bases and V by 5 bases; bases with no gene match: 3. In DNA, the CDR3 is TGTGCCAGCAGCCACACAGGGGACTATGGCTACACCTTC. It codes for CASSHTGDYGYTF.

The rearrangement links TRBV2 to TRBJ2-4, with 9 bases identical to TRBD2. Trimming took 4 bases from V and 6 from J; bases not matched to a gene: 22. This CDR3 has 20 amino acids. Germline-derived CDR1 and CDR2 are SNHLY and FYNNEI. The CDR3 protein is CASSVSGGGASGTGGNIQYF. For the CDR3, the DNA is TGTGCCAGCAGTGTTTCGGGAGGAGGGGCTAGCGGGACCGGGGGAAACATTCAGTACTTC.

The chain recombines TRBV6-6 with TRBJ1-1; D gene uncertain. Germline V gene sequence: CDR1 MNHNY, CDR2 SVGAGI (reference sequence). The CDR3 has 14 residues. V was pared by 2 bases and J by 2 bases, with 9 bases between. CDR3 amino acids: CASSYESINTEAFF. CDR3 DNA: TGTGCCAGCAGTTACGAGTCAATTAACACTGAAGCTTTCTTT.

V is TRBV6-1 and J is TRBJ2-7, with D uncertain. CDR3 size: 14 residues. With 3 bases removed from V and 3 bases from J, the gap between germline ends came to 12 bases. CDR1 is MNHNS, CDR2 SASEGT, per germline. The CDR3 protein is CASSDGPSLYEQYF. CDR3 nucleotide sequence: TGTGCCAGCAGTGACGGTCCTTCCCTCTACGAGCAGTACTTC.

This clone was found once. This chain links TRBV11-2 with TRBJ1-1; possibly TRBD1 for D (5 bases). V gave up 5 bases and J gave up 0 bases, with 7 bases separating them. Germline CDR1 and CDR2: SGHAT and FQNNGV. The CDR3 extends over 13 amino acids. The CDR3 sequence is CASSPQVNTEAFF. DNA of the CDR3: TGTGCCAGCAGCCCACAGGTGAACACTGAAGCTTTCTTT.

V usage is TRBV28 and J usage is TRBJ2-7; 10 bases match TRBD1. Germline V gene lookup returns CDR1 MDHEN and CDR2 SYDVKM. V gave up 3 bases and J gave up 9 bases; unmatched junction bases: 11. The CDR3 totals 15 residues. The CDR3: CASSLPGTGDLLQYF. CDR3 DNA: TGTGCCAGCAGTTTGCCTGGGACAGGGGATCTTCTGCAGTACTTC.

V gene TRBV30 combines with J gene TRBJ1-5; TRBD1 matches 9 bases. This CDR3 spans 19 amino acids. J gave up 7 bases and V 0 bases, and 19 bases lay outside the gene matches. Germline V lookup: CDR1 GTSNPN, CDR2 SVGIG (reference sequence). The DNA of the CDR3 is TGTGCCTGGAGTGTACCGGGACAGGGTGTCCCCAAGGGCGGACAGCCCCAGCATTTT. It codes for CAWSVPGQGVPKGGQPQHF.

This clone was picked up one time. The CDR3 bases are TGCGCCAGCCAAAGTAGGTGGGGTCCCTACGAGCAGTACTTC. Its translation is CASQSRWGPYEQYF. V is TRBV5-1 and J is TRBJ2-7, with D unclear. In germline, CDR1 is SGHRS, CDR2 YFSETQ. The CDR3 runs to 14 residues. Trimming pared 7 bases from V and 2 bases from J, leaving 16 bases between.

V is TRBV5-1 and J is TRBJ2-5; weak D call: TRBD1 (6 bases). This CDR3 is 18 amino acids long. The V gene's germline CDR1 is SGHRS and CDR2 YFSETQ. The ends were cut back, 0 bases at V and 5 bases at J, with 23 bases in the middle. This CDR3 reads CASSLGLITAGTSETQYF. The DNA of the CDR3 is TGCGCCAGCAGCTTGGGGCTCATTACAGCCGGGACAAGTGAGACCCAGTACTTC.

This chain connects TRBV6-1 to TRBJ1-4, with 11 bases fitting TRBD1. Germline V gives CDR1 MNHNS, CDR2 SASEGT. V was pared by 4 bases and J by 0 bases, with 1 base of the junction left unmatched. The CDR3 sequence is 16 residues long. CDR3 loop: CASSGDRGATNEKLFF. DNA of the CDR3: TGTGCCAGCAGTGGGGACAGGGGGGCAACTAATGAAAAACTGTTTTTT.